What follows are 24 T cell receptor beta chains derived from one specimen sequenced in a study of spatial heterogeneity in lung cancer. Time point given: sample taken at primary tumor resection. These TCRs are of unknown antigen specificity. Study-wide findings and caveats: The number of expanded tumor alpha and beta chains correlated with mutation number.

Via MiXCR, TCRdb re-called the 5' RACE reads, giving one row per CDR3 protein. The top ten hold approximately 14% of the sample, which has over 3,000 distinct CDR3 sequences, 8.3% seen once. The specimen was lung tumor tissue, collected at surgery. All receptors derive from a male donor with early-stage non-small cell lung cancer.

This clonotype was found many times. CDR3 nucleotide sequence: TGTGCCAGCAGCTTGCCAGGAGTTGGCTACACCTTC. Translating it yields CASSLPGVGYTF. The chain has TRBV5-6 and TRBJ1-2; no firm D call. The CDR3 is made up of 12 amino acids. From germline, CDR1 is SGHDT and CDR2 YYEEEE. Trimming left V 1 base short and J 7 bases short, with 8 bases between.

The chain couples TRBV29-1 to TRBJ2-1; 14 bases are shared with TRBD2. The CDR3 consists of 14 residues. Germline V gives CDR1 SQVTM, CDR2 ANQGSEA. J gave up 7 bases and V 7 bases, and 6 bases lay outside the gene matches. The CDR3 loop is CSAGTSGSGNEQFF. DNA for the CDR3: TGCAGCGCCGGGACTAGCGGGAGCGGGAATGAGCAGTTCTTC.

This clonotype is judged medium-sized. The V call is TRBV6-5, the J call TRBJ1-3; no clear D gene. This CDR3 has 15 amino acids. Germline assignment: CDR1 MNHEY and CDR2 SVGAGI. Trimming shortened V by 6 bases and J by 0 bases, and 12 bases separated the two germline ends. CDR3 sequence reads: CASRRDHYSGNTIYF. In DNA, the CDR3 is TGTGCCAGCAGGAGGGATCACTACTCTGGAAACACCATATATTTT.

The table lists this clonotype with a few counts. V and J are TRBV7-2 and TRBJ2-7, with TRBD2 matching over 10 bases. Trimming at V came to 4 bases and at J to 0 bases, leaving 0 bases not matched to a gene. The CDR3 spans 14 residues. Germline lookup yields CDR1 SGHTA and CDR2 FQGNSA. This CDR3 reads CASSSSGSSYEQYF. CDR3 nucleotides: TGTGCCAGCAGCTCTAGCGGGAGCTCCTACGAGCAGTACTTC.

This clonotype was counted ten times or more. The J gene is TRBJ1-5, the V gene TRBV24-1, with D unclear. V was cut by 2 bases and J by 3 bases, with 1 base left in between. Germline assignment: CDR1 KGHDR and CDR2 SFDVKD. The CDR3 sequence is 12 residues long. In nucleotides, the CDR3 is TGTGCCACCAGTGATTCCAATCAGCCCCAGCATTTT. Translated: CATSDSNQPQHF.

This clonotype is medium-sized by share. In nucleotides, the CDR3 is TGTGCCAGCAGCGTCTCTCCGCAGGGGGTAATATATGGCTACACCTTC. Protein: CASSVSPQGVIYGYTF. The rearrangement links TRBV13 to TRBJ1-2; 7 bases line up with TRBD1. V shed 5 bases, J shed 5 bases, and the junction held 14 bases outside the gene matches. Per the germline V gene, CDR1 is PRHDT and CDR2 is FYEKMQ (reference sequence). The CDR3 is 16 amino acids. Looking up the rest from reference TRBV13 and TRBJ1-2 gives the full variable domain: AAGVIQSPRHLIKEKRETATLKCYPIPRHDTVYWYQQGPGQDPQFLISFYEKMQSDKGSIPDRFSAQQFSDYHSELNMSSLELGDSALYFCASSVSPQGVIYGYTFGSGTRLTVV.

This clonotype was seen ten or more times. The chain carries TRBV29-1 and TRBJ1-2, with 7 bases matching TRBD1. The trim removed 6 bases at V and 0 bases at J, leaving 7 bases unmatched. CDR1 and CDR2 (germline): SQVTM, ANQGSEA. The length of the CDR3 is 14 residues. The chain's CDR3 is CSVGTVYSNYGYTF. The CDR3, as DNA: TGCAGCGTAGGGACAGTCTACTCTAACTATGGCTACACCTTC.

By proportion, this clonotype is large. V and J are TRBV5-1 and TRBJ2-2, with D unresolved. Germline CDR1 is SGHRS and CDR2 is YFSETQ. This CDR3 has 15 residues. V was trimmed by 5 bases and J by 3 bases, leaving 14 bases between them. The DNA of the CDR3 is TGCGCCAGCAGAGTTTTGCTGACGGACACCGGGGAGCTGTTTTTT. Residues: CASRVLLTDTGELFF.

Many counts were recorded for this clonotype. This chain connects TRBV28 to TRBJ2-2, with a weak D call TRBD1 (6 bases). Between the trimmed V and J ends, which lost 6 bases and 1 base, there was a span of 9 bases. This CDR3 has 14 residues. From germline, CDR1 is MDHEN and CDR2 SYDVKM. This CDR3 is CASSSGQNTGELFF. The CDR3 DNA follows: TGTGCCAGCAGCTCGGGACAGAACACCGGGGAGCTGTTTTTT.

This clonotype is judged medium-sized. The chain has TRBV7-2 and TRBJ1-6; the D gene is possibly TRBD1 (5 bases). Trimming cost V 1 base and J 9 bases, with 7 bases left between them. The CDR3 is made up of 13 amino acids. The germline gives CDR1 SGHTA, CDR2 FQGNSA. The DNA for the CDR3 is TGTGCCAGCAGCTTAGGGGGGGGTTCACCCCTCCACTTT. It is translated as CASSLGGGSPLHF.

This clonotype was counted only a few times. This rearrangement joins TRBV29-1 to TRBJ2-6; D may be TRBD1 (5 bases). The CDR3 totals 16 residues. V was pared by 5 bases and J by 0 bases, with 14 bases between. Germline V gene sequence: CDR1 SQVTM, CDR2 ANQGSEA. The CDR3 nucleotides read TGCAGCGTTTTTTCGGACATTAACTCTGGGGCCAACGTCCTGACTTTC. This codes for CSVFSDINSGANVLTF.

The chain recombines TRBV5-1 with TRBJ2-7, with 10 bases lining up with TRBD1. Germline V lookup: CDR1 SGHRS, CDR2 YFSETQ. The length of the CDR3 is 16 residues. This chain's CDR3 is CSILPSLGQGSYEQYF. The CDR3 region has the DNA TGCTCCATCCTCCCCTCTCTGGGACAGGGGTCCTACGAGCAGTACTTC.

This clonotype was recorded a few times. The CDR3 protein is CSAQPGGTSKETQYF. As DNA, the CDR3 is TGCAGTGCCCAACCTGGTGGGACTAGCAAAGAGACCCAGTACTTC. This sequence joins TRBV20-1 and TRBJ2-5, with 9 bases lining up with TRBD2. Germline loops: CDR1 DFQATT, CDR2 SNEGSKA (reference sequence). The CDR3 has 15 amino acids. The V and J ends lost 6 bases and 3 bases, in that order; junction bases with no gene match: 11.

By sample share, this clonotype is medium-sized. This chain links TRBV28 with TRBJ2-4; D perhaps matches TRBD2 (6 bases). V shed 8 bases and J shed 0 bases, with 14 bases lying between them. CDR1 MDHEN and CDR2 SYDVKM come from the germline V gene. The CDR3 has 15 amino acids. The DNA for the CDR3 is TGTGCCAGCCGCGGGACGGACCTAGCCAAAAACATTCAGTACTTC. This gives the protein CASRGTDLAKNIQYF.

By share of the sample, this clonotype is medium-sized. This sequence joins TRBV4-2 and TRBJ1-6, with TRBD1 as a possible D gene (5 bases). Germline V gives CDR1 LGHNA, CDR2 YNFKEQ. The V end was cut by 6 bases, the J end by 7 bases, with 19 bases between. The CDR3 is made up of 16 amino acids. Here the CDR3 reads CASRPQLGTRNSPLHF. The CDR3 DNA follows: TGTGCCAGCAGACCTCAGCTCGGGACTCGCAATTCACCCCTCCACTTT.

This clonotype was found a few times. This sequence joins TRBV5-1 and TRBJ2-7; the D gene is possibly TRBD1 (6 bases). CDR1 and CDR2 (germline): SGHRS, YFSETQ. The CDR3 is 15 residues long. Trimming shortened V by 3 bases and J by 0 bases, and 13 bases separated the two germline ends. The CDR3 reads CASSYRVGGSYEQYF. CDR3 sequence (DNA): TGCGCCAGCAGCTACAGGGTCGGCGGCTCCTACGAGCAGTACTTC.

This clonotype came up many times. The chain has TRBV5-1 and TRBJ2-3; D is unresolved. The CDR3 sequence is 14 residues long. V gave up 0 bases and J gave up 1 base, with 6 bases separating them. Germline loops: CDR1 SGHRS, CDR2 YFSETQ. The DNA for the CDR3 is TGCGCCAGCAGCTTGGACCAGGGCACAGATACGCAGTATTTT. As protein: CASSLDQGTDTQYF. Looking up the rest from reference TRBV5-1 and TRBJ2-3 gives the full variable domain: KAGVTQTPRYLIKTRGQQVTLSCSPISGHRSVSWYQQTPGQGLQFLFEYFSETQRNKGNFPGRFSGRQFSNSRSEMNVSTLELGDSALYLCASSLDQGTDTQYFGPGTRLTVL.

This clonotype is categorized as medium-sized. V is TRBV7-2 and J is TRBJ1-1; D is uncertain. Trimming cost V 1 base and J 1 base, with 10 bases left between them. This CDR3 has 15 amino acids. Germline V gene sequence: CDR1 SGHTA, CDR2 FQGNSA. The CDR3 here is CASSLVRQRNTEAFF. The CDR3 region has the DNA TGTGCCAGCAGCTTAGTACGGCAGAGGAACACTGAAGCTTTCTTT.

The chain combines TRBV18 with TRBJ2-1, with 9 bases lining up with TRBD1. The length of the CDR3 is 15 residues. V was pared by 7 bases and J by 5 bases, with 9 bases of the junction left unmatched. Germline CDR1 is KGHSH and CDR2 is LQKENI. CDR3 sequence: CASFPGQGTNNEQFF. Written as DNA, the CDR3 is TGTGCCAGCTTCCCGGGACAGGGTACCAACAATGAGCAGTTCTTC.

This clonotype was seen ten or more times. The genes are TRBV2 and TRBJ1-5, with 7 bases aligning to TRBD1. Germline CDR1 and CDR2: SNHLY and FYNNEI. The CDR3 length is 14 residues. The trim removed 4 bases at V and 3 bases at J, leaving 3 bases unmatched. CDR3 bases: TGTGCCAGCAGTGCCGACAGGGTCAATCAGCCCCAGCATTTT. Translation gives CASSADRVNQPQHF.

In this sample, this clonotype is medium-sized. This chain joins TRBV7-8 and TRBJ2-3; D is undetermined. Germline CDR1 is SGHVS and CDR2 is FQNEAQ. The CDR3 covers 14 residues. With 1 base removed from V and 6 bases from J, the gap between germline ends came to 11 bases. In DNA, the CDR3 is TGTGCCAGCAGCTTAGTCGGACCCCAGGATACGCAGTATTTT. This codes for CASSLVGPQDTQYF.

The sample holds many counts of this clonotype. The gene calls are TRBV10-1 and TRBJ2-2; TRBD1 matches 8 bases. Germline values: CDR1 WNHNN, CDR2 SYGVQD (reference sequence). V dropped 7 bases and J dropped 4; count of bases not matched to a gene: 5. This CDR3 region has 14 residues. CDR3 nucleotides: TGCGCCAGCACCTCGGACAGGGCCACCGGGGAGCTGTTTTTT. Its protein product is CASTSDRATGELFF.

This clonotype is medium-sized (0.01 to 0.1%) by share. The chain employs TRBV5-5 and TRBJ2-7; a weak D match, TRBD2 (6 bases). Looked up from germline, CDR1 is SGHKS and CDR2 is YYEKEE (reference sequence). There are 17 residues in the CDR3. The V end was cut by 1 base, the J end by 0 bases, with 17 bases between. The CDR3 spells CASSLRGSSGSSYEQYF. In nucleotides, the CDR3 is TGTGCCAGCAGCTTGCGGGGGTCTTCCGGTAGCTCCTACGAGCAGTACTTC.

This clonotype is judged medium-sized. This rearrangement joins TRBV5-1 to TRBJ1-1; no clear D. The CDR3 covers 15 residues. The V gene's germline CDR1 is SGHRS and CDR2 YFSETQ. V shed 0 bases and J shed 0 bases, with 9 bases lying between them. The CDR3 coding sequence is TGCGCCAGCAGCTTGGGCGGGATCATGAACACTGAAGCTTTCTTT. Amino acid sequence: CASSLGGIMNTEAFF.